This T cell receptor (beta chain) was found in a study of CD8+ T cells in alopecia areata. CDR1 is LNHNV and CDR2 is YYDKDF in the germline V gene (reference sequence). V was pared by 3 bases and J by 3 bases, with 3 bases of the junction left unmatched. There are 14 residues in the CDR3. Reverse transcribed after extraction, RNA yielded cDNA as the sequencing template. Data came from immunoSEQ multiplex PCR; TCRdb stores just in-frame clones and leaves some out. Among 100,000 to 150,000 clones, almost 50% were seen once, and the ten largest hold roughly 20%. This clone has just a few counts. This receptor was identified in a human donor with alopecia areata. The specimen comprised CD8+ T cells sorted from blood, sampled at week 0. The rearrangement joins TRBV15 to TRBJ2-7, with 9 bases aligning to TRBD1. CDR3 amino acids: CATSSRDRDYEQYF. CDR3 coding DNA: TGTGCCACCAGCAGCCGGGACAGGGACTACGAGCAGTACTTC.